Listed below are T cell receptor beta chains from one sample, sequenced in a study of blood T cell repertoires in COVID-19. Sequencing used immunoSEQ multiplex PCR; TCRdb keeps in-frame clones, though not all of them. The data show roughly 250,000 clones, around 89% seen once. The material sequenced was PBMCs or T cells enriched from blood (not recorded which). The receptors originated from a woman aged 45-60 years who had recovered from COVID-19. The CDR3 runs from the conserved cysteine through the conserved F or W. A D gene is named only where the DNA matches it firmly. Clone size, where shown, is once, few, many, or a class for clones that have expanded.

cdr3_aa: CASSSGRSSYEQYF
cdr3_nt: TGTGCCAGCAGCTCAGGGAGGAGCTCCTACGAGCAGTACTTC
d_call: .
v_call: TRBV7-6
clone_size: .
j_call: TRBJ2-7

cdr3_aa: CASSHVRGREGHGYTF
cdr3_nt: TGTGCCAGCAGCCACGTTCGGGGGAGGGAGGGACATGGCTACACCTTC
d_call: .
v_call: TRBV11-2
clone_size: once
j_call: TRBJ1-2

cdr3_aa: CASSQAGTDYGYTF
cdr3_nt: TGCGCCAGCAGCCAAGCCGGGACAGACTATGGCTACACCTTC
d_call: TRBD1
v_call: TRBV4-3
clone_size: .
j_call: TRBJ1-2

cdr3_aa: CASSLSGVEAFF
cdr3_nt: TGTGCCAGCAGCCTCTCCGGGGTTGAAGCTTTCTTT
d_call: .
v_call: TRBV3-1/TRBV3-2
clone_size: few
j_call: TRBJ1-1

cdr3_aa: CAWMPGQGGEKLFF
cdr3_nt: TGTGCCTGGATGCCGGGACAGGGAGGGGAAAAACTGTTTTTT
d_call: TRBD1
v_call: TRBV30
clone_size: few
j_call: TRBJ1-4

cdr3_aa: CASITHSGRGYEQFF
cdr3_nt: TGTGCCAGCATTACCCATAGCGGGAGAGGCTATGAGCAGTTCTTC
d_call: TRBD2
v_call: TRBV28
clone_size: .
j_call: TRBJ2-1

cdr3_aa: CASSSSIGREQFF
cdr3_nt: TGTGCCAGCAGCTCTAGTATTGGTCGGGAGCAGTTCTTC
d_call: .
v_call: TRBV7-2
clone_size: .
j_call: TRBJ2-1

cdr3_aa: CASSLYYNEQFF
cdr3_nt: TGTGCCAGCAGTTTGTATTACAATGAGCAGTTCTTC
d_call: .
v_call: TRBV28
clone_size: .
j_call: TRBJ2-1

cdr3_aa: CAWSAGNSPLHF
cdr3_nt: TGTGCCTGGAGCGCAGGGAATTCACCCCTCCACTTT
d_call: .
v_call: TRBV30
clone_size: .
j_call: TRBJ1-6

cdr3_aa: CASSARRGYGYTF
cdr3_nt: TGTGCCAGCAGCGCCCGAAGGGGCTATGGCTACACCTTC
d_call: .
v_call: TRBV7-2
clone_size: .
j_call: TRBJ1-2

cdr3_aa: CASSALTGSLSYEQYF
cdr3_nt: TGTGCCAGCAGTGCCTTGACAGGGTCTCTTTCCTACGAGCAGTACTTC
d_call: TRBD1
v_call: TRBV25-1
clone_size: .
j_call: TRBJ2-7

cdr3_aa: CASSQDLGIRTANEKLFF
cdr3_nt: TGTGCCAGCAGCCAAGATCTTGGCATAAGAACCGCTAATGAAAAACTGTTTTTT
d_call: .
v_call: TRBV4-2
clone_size: few
j_call: TRBJ1-4

cdr3_aa: CAWSVTGSKTGELFF
cdr3_nt: TGTGCCTGGAGTGTTACAGGGTCTAAGACCGGGGAGCTGTTTTTT
d_call: .
v_call: TRBV30
clone_size: once
j_call: TRBJ2-2

cdr3_aa: CASSIRDRGLYEQYF
cdr3_nt: TGTGCCAGCAGTATCAGGGACAGGGGACTCTACGAGCAGTACTTC
d_call: TRBD1
v_call: TRBV6-2/TRBV6-3
clone_size: once
j_call: TRBJ2-7

cdr3_aa: CASSGVTGPRGKLFF
cdr3_nt: TGTGCCAGCAGCGGTGTGACTGGCCCTCGTGGAAAACTGTTTTTT
d_call: .
v_call: TRBV7-8
clone_size: .
j_call: TRBJ1-4

cdr3_aa: CASSLLGGTSDREQYF
cdr3_nt: TGTGCCAGCAGCTTACTCGGCGGGACTAGCGACCGGGAGCAGTACTTC
d_call: TRBD2
v_call: TRBV11-2
clone_size: .
j_call: TRBJ2-7

cdr3_aa: CASSSLVLLYNEQFF
cdr3_nt: TGTGCCAGCAGTTCTCTAGTTCTTCTGTACAATGAGCAGTTCTTC
d_call: .
v_call: TRBV6-2/TRBV6-3
clone_size: .
j_call: TRBJ2-1

cdr3_aa: CASSTGGAGPDTEAFF
cdr3_nt: TGTGCCAGCTCCACGGGGGGCGCGGGACCGGACACTGAAGCTTTCTTT
d_call: .
v_call: TRBV28
clone_size: .
j_call: TRBJ1-1

cdr3_aa: CASRGGLNYGYTF
cdr3_nt: TGTGCCAGCAGAGGAGGTCTTAACTATGGCTACACCTTC
d_call: .
v_call: TRBV28
clone_size: .
j_call: TRBJ1-2

cdr3_aa: CASSFRQGQDGEAFF
cdr3_nt: TGCGCCAGCAGCTTTAGACAGGGACAAGACGGGGAAGCTTTCTTT
d_call: TRBD1
v_call: TRBV5-1
clone_size: few
j_call: TRBJ1-1

cdr3_aa: CASSLSSDVTEAFF
cdr3_nt: TGTGCCAGCAGTTTATCGAGCGATGTCACTGAAGCTTTCTTT
d_call: .
v_call: TRBV27
clone_size: .
j_call: TRBJ1-1

cdr3_aa: CASSPGQSFLDEQFF
cdr3_nt: TGCGCCAGCAGCCCGGGACAGTCTTTTCTCGATGAGCAGTTCTTC
d_call: TRBD1
v_call: TRBV5-1
clone_size: .
j_call: TRBJ2-1

cdr3_aa: CASSYDRVDPRSTVNQPQHF
cdr3_nt: TGTGCCAGCAGTTACGACAGGGTAGATCCTCGGTCGACTGTCAATCAGCCCCAGCATTTT
d_call: TRBD1
v_call: TRBV6-2/TRBV6-3
clone_size: .
j_call: TRBJ1-5

cdr3_aa: CASSLAELGTQYF
cdr3_nt: TGTGCCAGCAGCTTGGCGGAGCTCGGTACGCAGTATTTT
d_call: .
v_call: TRBV5-6
clone_size: .
j_call: TRBJ2-3

cdr3_aa: CASKRTSMNQPQHF
cdr3_nt: TGTGCCAGCAAACGGACATCCATGAATCAGCCCCAGCATTTT
d_call: .
v_call: TRBV2
clone_size: .
j_call: TRBJ1-5

cdr3_aa: CASSPGQGIREQYF
cdr3_nt: TGTGCCAGTAGCCCGGGACAGGGGATTCGAGAGCAGTACTTC
d_call: TRBD1
v_call: TRBV19
clone_size: .
j_call: TRBJ2-7

cdr3_aa: CASSLERSYTF
cdr3_nt: TGTGCCAGCAGCTTAGAGCGAAGCTACACCTTC
d_call: .
v_call: TRBV7-2
clone_size: .
j_call: TRBJ1-2

cdr3_aa: CATMLAGSRQETQYF
cdr3_nt: TGTGCCACAATGTTAGCGGGAAGCCGCCAAGAGACCCAGTACTTC
d_call: TRBD2
v_call: TRBV5-4
clone_size: .
j_call: TRBJ2-5

cdr3_aa: CATSDFNEQYF
cdr3_nt: TGTGCCACCAGTGATTTCAACGAGCAGTACTTC
d_call: .
v_call: TRBV24-1
clone_size: .
j_call: TRBJ2-7

cdr3_aa: CAIRDRVNYGYTF
cdr3_nt: TGTGCCATACGGGACAGGGTTAACTATGGCTACACCTTC
d_call: TRBD1
v_call: TRBV28
clone_size: .
j_call: TRBJ1-2

cdr3_aa: CASSLVSGKNTEAFF
cdr3_nt: TGTGCCAGCAGCTTAGTCTCAGGGAAGAACACTGAAGCTTTCTTT
d_call: .
v_call: TRBV11-2
clone_size: .
j_call: TRBJ1-1

cdr3_aa: CASSLGPGDYEQYF
cdr3_nt: TGTGCCAGCAGCTTAGGTCCAGGGGACTACGAGCAGTACTTC
d_call: .
v_call: TRBV5-4
clone_size: .
j_call: TRBJ2-7

cdr3_aa: CAWNGQGGNQPQHF
cdr3_nt: TGTGCCTGGAACGGACAGGGAGGCAATCAGCCCCAGCATTTT
d_call: TRBD1
v_call: TRBV30
clone_size: .
j_call: TRBJ1-5

cdr3_aa: CASSPSPRRSSTDTQYF
cdr3_nt: TGCGCCAGCAGCCCATCCCCAAGGAGATCGAGCACAGATACGCAGTATTTT
d_call: .
v_call: TRBV4-3
clone_size: .
j_call: TRBJ2-3

cdr3_aa: CASSQSVLGIQPQHF
cdr3_nt: TGCGCCAGCAGCCAGTCGGTGTTGGGCATACAGCCCCAGCATTTT
d_call: .
v_call: TRBV4-1
clone_size: few
j_call: TRBJ1-5

cdr3_aa: CASSRGDNGETQYF
cdr3_nt: TGCGCCAGCAGCCGAGGGGACAATGGGGAGACCCAGTACTTC
d_call: .
v_call: TRBV5-1
clone_size: .
j_call: TRBJ2-5

cdr3_aa: CSASTPQVYGYTF
cdr3_nt: TGCAGTGCTAGTACTCCCCAGGTCTATGGCTACACCTTC
d_call: .
v_call: TRBV20-1
clone_size: few
j_call: TRBJ1-2

cdr3_aa: CASSRGIQETQYF
cdr3_nt: TGCGCCAGCAGTCGGGGTATACAAGAGACCCAGTACTTC
d_call: .
v_call: TRBV4-1
clone_size: .
j_call: TRBJ2-5